This TCR beta chain was documented in a study of cytomegalovirus exposure and HLA in healthy donors. Whole-study findings and limits: Most TCRs appeared rarely, but some public TCRs recurred in many donors. TCR association rates varied by HLA locus in a later analysis, with DRB1 highest and HLA-C lowest. Among the most significant clusters, several appeared linked to common viral pathogens in a later analysis.

This CDR3 spans 12 amino acids. Germline V lookup: CDR1 GTSNPN, CDR2 SVGIG (reference sequence). Trimming pared 0 bases from V and 10 bases from J, leaving 10 bases between. Donors sampled were nominally healthy, though unrecorded immune exposures were likely. Primers for the PCR totalled 60 Vbeta and 13 Jbeta. TCRdb keeps only in-frame clones here, not all; method: immunoSEQ multiplex PCR. The sample has about 84,000 clones; 80% to 90% are singletons. A remark on this clone: What it binds is unknown.

The clonotype originates from a man aged 18 to 29 in good health and CMV-seronegative. V usage is TRBV30 and J usage is TRBJ2-1; D perhaps matches TRBD1 (5 bases). Material: PBMCs. The CDR3 DNA follows: TGTGCCTGGAGTGTACAGGTAGGCGAGCAGTTCTTC. Translated: CAWSVQVGEQFF.